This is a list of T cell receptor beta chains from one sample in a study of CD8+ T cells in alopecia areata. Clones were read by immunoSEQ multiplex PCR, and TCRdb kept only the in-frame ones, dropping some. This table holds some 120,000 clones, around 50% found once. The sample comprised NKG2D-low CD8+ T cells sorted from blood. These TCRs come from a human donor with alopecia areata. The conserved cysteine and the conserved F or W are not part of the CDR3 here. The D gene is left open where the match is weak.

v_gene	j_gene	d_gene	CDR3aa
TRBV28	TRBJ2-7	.	ASSSGQGYSGEQY
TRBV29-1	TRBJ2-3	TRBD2	SVGAGALPGGHLDTQY
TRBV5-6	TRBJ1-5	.	ASSRAQGKEQPQH
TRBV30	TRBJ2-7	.	AWSVGGSYEQY
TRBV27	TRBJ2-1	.	ASGLRGSNEQF
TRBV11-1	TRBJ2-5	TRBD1	ASSSTTGTAQETQY
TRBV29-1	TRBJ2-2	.	SADRAGELF
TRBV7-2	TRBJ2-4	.	ASSLAPPDSANIQY
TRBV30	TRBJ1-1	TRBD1	AWRDRQGTEAF
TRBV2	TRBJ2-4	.	ASSPGTFIQY
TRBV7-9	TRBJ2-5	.	ASSTIQETQY
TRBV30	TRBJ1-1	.	AWRAWDTEAF
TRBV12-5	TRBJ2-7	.	ASGLTIGASYEQY
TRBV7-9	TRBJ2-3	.	ASSPPETSDTQY
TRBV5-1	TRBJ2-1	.	ASSRGREQF
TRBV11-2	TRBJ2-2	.	ASSFGGELF
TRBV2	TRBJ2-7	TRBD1	ASFGDREEQY
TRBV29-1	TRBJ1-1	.	SVNRGTEAF
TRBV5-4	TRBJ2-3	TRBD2	ASSLVVTSVGDTQY
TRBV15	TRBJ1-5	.	ATSRDWGNQPQH
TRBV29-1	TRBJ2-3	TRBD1	SVEFFEKGGRGLTSSTDTQY
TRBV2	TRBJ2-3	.	ASSTDSWGADTQY
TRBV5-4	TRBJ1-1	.	ASSSTGTGVWEAF
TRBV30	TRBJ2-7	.	ASGGDTYEQY
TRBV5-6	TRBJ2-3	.	ANSLGNTDTQY
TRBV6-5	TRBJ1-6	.	ASTDRWGSSPLH
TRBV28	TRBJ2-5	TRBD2	ASSRIASGRETQY
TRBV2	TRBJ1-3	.	ASRPHASDTIY
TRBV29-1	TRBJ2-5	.	SVAPGVGQETQY
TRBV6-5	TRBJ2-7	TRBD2	ASSYGTSGPYEQY
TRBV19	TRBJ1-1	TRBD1	ASQAVSGTGDTEAF
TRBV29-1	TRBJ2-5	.	SVEVRDGSQGETQY
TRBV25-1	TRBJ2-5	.	ASSYRGSETQY
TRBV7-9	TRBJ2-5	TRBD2	ASSSRVTSGGLETQY
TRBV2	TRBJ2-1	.	ASSDQLSPGSSYNEQF
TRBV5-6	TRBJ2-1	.	ASSLRPYNEQF
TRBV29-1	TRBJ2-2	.	SVEYQNTGELF
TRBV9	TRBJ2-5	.	ASSGPQETQY
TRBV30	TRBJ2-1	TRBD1	AWSAGDRAFGYEQF
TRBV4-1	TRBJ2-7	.	ASSQASDLEQY
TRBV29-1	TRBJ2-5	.	SVVSAQVGETQY
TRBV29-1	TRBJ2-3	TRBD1	SFSGTGGTDTQY